These 13 T cell receptor beta chains were sequenced from one sample in a study of glioma-infiltrating T cells after dendritic cell vaccination. The assay was immunoSEQ multiplex PCR, and TCRdb's table has in-frame clones only and misses some. Counted here are roughly 50,000 clones, about 89% occurring once; the ten biggest clones make up 5.3%. Time point: after dendritic cell vaccination, including at tumor progression/relapse. The sequenced sample was blood, obtained after dendritic cell vaccination. These receptors were obtained from a human donor with glioblastoma.

The genes are TRBV14 and TRBJ2-2; TRBD2 matches at 9 bases. V lost 4 bases and J lost 4; bases outside the gene matches: 10. Germline V CDR1 and CDR2: SGHDN, FVKESK. This CDR3 has 17 residues. The CDR3 loop is CASSPVAGGPFTGELFF. CDR3 DNA: TGTGCCAGCAGCCCGGTGGCGGGAGGGCCCTTCACCGGGGAGCTGTTTTTT.

The rearrangement joins TRBV11-2 to TRBJ1-1, with D unresolved. The germline CDR1 and CDR2 sequences are SGHAT and FQNNGV. The CDR3 is 13 amino acids. V was clipped by 5 bases and J by 4 bases, with 11 bases between them. The CDR3 sequence: CASSTTPGTEAFF. In DNA form, the CDR3 reads TGTGCCAGCAGCACCACCCCGGGCACTGAAGCTTTCTTT.

The V and J genes are TRBV5-6 and TRBJ1-3; D possibly corresponds to TRBD1 (5 bases). Germline CDR1 SGHDT, CDR2 YYEEEE. The CDR3 sequence is 17 residues long. V was cut by 3 bases and J by 0 bases, with 16 bases left in between. In DNA, the CDR3 is TGTGCCAGCAGCTCGTTCCGGGGGGATTACTCTGGAAACACCATATATTTT. Translated: CASSSFRGDYSGNTIYF. The full variable domain, completed using reference TRBV5-6 and TRBJ1-3, is DAGVTQSPTHLIKTRGQQVTLRCSPKSGHDTVSWYQQALGQGPQFIFQYYEEEERQRGNFPDRFSGHQFPNYSSELNVNALLLGDSALYLCASSSFRGDYSGNTIYFGEGSWLTVV.

V and J are TRBV19 and TRBJ1-5; D is possibly TRBD1 (5 bases). This CDR3 region has 14 residues. CDR1 is LNHDA, CDR2 SQIVND, per germline (reference sequence). V gave up 7 bases and J gave up 4 bases, with 14 bases separating them. CDR3 loop: CASIGQGRNQPQHF. The CDR3 nucleotides are TGTGCCAGTATCGGGCAGGGTAGGAATCAGCCCCAGCATTTT.

The rearrangement uses TRBV6-5 and TRBJ2-7, with TRBD2 matching over 7 bases. The V segment lost 8 bases and the J segment 2 bases; nucleotides outside the gene matches: 9. The germline gives CDR1 MNHEY, CDR2 SVGAGI. The CDR3 runs 14 residues. This CDR3 is CASAPGGLAYEQYF. The CDR3 DNA is TGTGCCAGCGCGCCGGGGGGTTTAGCCTACGAGCAGTACTTC.

As for this clone: Within the sample, other DNA sequences also encode this same CDR3. J is TRBJ2-7 and V is TRBV27, with TRBD2 identical over 8 bases. V gave up 5 bases and J gave up 4 bases; unmatched junction bases: 4. CDR3 length equals 13 residues. Germline CDR1 MNHEY, CDR2 SMNVEV (reference sequence). CDR3: CASSGTGGYEQYF. The DNA for the CDR3 is TGTGCCAGCAGTGGTACGGGGGGGTACGAGCAGTACTTC.

The chain couples TRBV14 to TRBJ2-3; possible D gene TRBD2, 5 bases. This CDR3 spans 15 amino acids. Between the trimmed V and J ends, which lost 6 bases and 0 bases, there was a span of 13 bases. Germline loops: CDR1 SGHDN, CDR2 FVKESK. In DNA, the CDR3 is TGTGCCAGCAGTCACGGACTTTCTAGCACAGATACGCAGTATTTT. Amino acids: CASSHGLSSTDTQYF.

The V and J genes are TRBV18 and TRBJ2-7; D perhaps matches TRBD1 (5 bases). Germline-derived CDR1 and CDR2 are KGHSH and LQKENI. V lost 6 bases to trimming and J lost 3 bases, with 18 bases between them. This CDR3 is built from 15 residues. This CDR3 is CASSPGATHFYEQYF. DNA of the CDR3: TGTGCCAGCTCTCCTGGGGCTACCCATTTCTACGAGCAGTACTTC. Complete variable domain (other parts from reference TRBV18 and TRBJ2-7): NAGVMQNPRHLVRRRGQEARLRCSPMKGHSHVYWYRQLPEEGLKFMVYLQKENIIDESGMPKERFSAEFPKEGPSILRIQQVVRGDSAAYFCASSPGATHFYEQYFGPGTRLTVT.

The rearrangement links TRBV5-1 to TRBJ2-3, with 9 bases fitting TRBD2. The V gene end was trimmed by 0 bases and the J gene end by 0 bases; junction bases not matched to a gene: 8. Germline V lookup: CDR1 SGHRS, CDR2 YFSETQ. The CDR3 has 18 amino acids. CDR3 sequence (DNA): TGCGCCAGCAGCTTGGTTCTAGCGGGACCGGGCAGCACAGATACGCAGTATTTT. Its protein is CASSLVLAGPGSTDTQYF.

V and J are TRBV5-6 and TRBJ1-2; 7 bases fit TRBD1. CDR1 SGHDT and CDR2 YYEEEE come from the germline V gene. After removal of 3 bases from V and 7 bases from J, the junction contained 9 bases not matched to a gene. The CDR3 has 14 residues. The CDR3 region is CASSYDRAVSGYTF. CDR3 DNA sequence: TGTGCCAGCAGCTATGACAGGGCGGTTAGTGGCTACACCTTC.

This clone was observed a handful of times. This chain joins TRBV28 and TRBJ1-2; D is ambiguous. Trimming took off 5 bases at V and 4 bases at J, with 14 bases between the two ends. Germline CDR1 and CDR2: MDHEN and SYDVKM. The CDR3 has 14 residues. The DNA for the CDR3 is TGTGCCAGCAGTCTACCTATCCTACTCTATGGCTACACCTTC. Its translation: CASSLPILLYGYTF.

The V and J genes are TRBV5-1 and TRBJ1-1; D is unclear. Germline assignment: CDR1 SGHRS and CDR2 YFSETQ. Trimming stripped 0 bases from V and 2 bases from J, with 11 bases between. The CDR3 is 15 residues long. CDR3 coding DNA: TGCGCCAGCAGCTTGGGAAACGGGGTTAACACTGAAGCTTTCTTT. Translation: CASSLGNGVNTEAFF.

For the CDR3, the DNA is TGTGCCAGTAGGGAGTCCTACGAGCAGTACTTC. This sequence encodes CASRESYEQYF. The chain carries TRBV2 and TRBJ2-7; perhaps TRBD2 as D (5 bases). Per germline, CDR1 SNHLY and CDR2 FYNNEI. Trimming pared 9 bases from V and 1 base from J, leaving 7 bases between. CDR3 length equals 11 residues.